This T cell receptor (beta chain) was found in a study of blood T cell repertoires in COVID-19. Across the whole study: PBMCs, B-cell-depleted T cells, or T cells provided the cDNA or gDNA that made up the material.

This CDR3 region has 13 residues. The V and J ends lost 1 base and 4 bases respectively, with 7 bases between them. Germline loops: CDR1 SGHNT, CDR2 YENEEA. Authors' data handling: Reference gene primer amplification in the assay estimated nucleated cell counts. Sequenced by immunoSEQ multiplex PCR; TCRdb stores in-frame clones only, minus some. Clone size and V and J calls were adopted from that table, with D and trimming inferred from the DNA. The data hold a few hundred thousand clones, with more than 75% observed a single time. Self-reported history from a screening survey and questionnaire set each donor's cohort. For recovered donors of Cohort 3, there were two negative PCRs, clearance, or symptom resolution.

The specimen sequenced was PBMCs or T cells enriched from blood (not recorded which). The gene calls are TRBV11-3 and TRBJ2-5; D unresolved. The TCR sequence derives from a woman under 30 who had recovered from COVID-19. As DNA, the CDR3 is TGTGCCAGCAGCTTAGGCACAACAGAGACCCAGTACTTC. It translates to CASSLGTTETQYF.